This T cell receptor beta chain was sequenced in a study of long-term antiretroviral therapy in people with HIV. Study-level information: The 2015 immediate-ART recommendation came about a decade after the earliest samples. Study results and caveats: The clones with expansion before ART were dominant in the repertoire at all time points. Investigators report no available data on ART adherence, viral resistance or therapy changes. Against controls, HIV repertoires showed narrower ranges of CDR3 length.

Comments on this clone: Its antigen is not known.

Researchers report immunoSEQ v3.0 was run at survey level. The table came from immunoSEQ multiplex PCR; TCRdb's copy has only in-frame clones and leaves some out. The profile shows 24,000 or so clones, 80% to 85% of them singletons. The CDR3 loop spans 15 amino acids. V shed 6 bases and J 0 bases; nucleotides not matched to a gene: 6. In germline, CDR1 is SNHLY, CDR2 FYNNEI. The source was unsorted PBMCs, collected around 4.5 years after starting antiretroviral therapy. The receptor was derived from a man in his thirties or forties with HIV. The rearrangement uses TRBV2 and TRBJ2-3; 7 positions match TRBD2. Here the CDR3 DNA reads TGTGCCAGCAGGGGTGGGGGACTAAGCACAGATACGCAGTATTTT. Its translation is CASRGGGLSTDTQYF.